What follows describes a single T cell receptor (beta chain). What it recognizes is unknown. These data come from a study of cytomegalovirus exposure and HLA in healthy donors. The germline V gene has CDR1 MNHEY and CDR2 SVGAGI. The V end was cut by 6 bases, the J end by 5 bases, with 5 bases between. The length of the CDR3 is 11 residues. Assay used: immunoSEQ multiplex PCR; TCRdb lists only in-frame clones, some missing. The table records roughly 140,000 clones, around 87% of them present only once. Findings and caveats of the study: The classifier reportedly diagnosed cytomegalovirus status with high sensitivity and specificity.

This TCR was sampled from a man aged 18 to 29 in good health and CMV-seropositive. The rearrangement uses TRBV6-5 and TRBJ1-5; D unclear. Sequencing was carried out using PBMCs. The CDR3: CASSSHQPQHF. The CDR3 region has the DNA TGTGCCAGCAGCTCCCATCAGCCCCAGCATTTT.